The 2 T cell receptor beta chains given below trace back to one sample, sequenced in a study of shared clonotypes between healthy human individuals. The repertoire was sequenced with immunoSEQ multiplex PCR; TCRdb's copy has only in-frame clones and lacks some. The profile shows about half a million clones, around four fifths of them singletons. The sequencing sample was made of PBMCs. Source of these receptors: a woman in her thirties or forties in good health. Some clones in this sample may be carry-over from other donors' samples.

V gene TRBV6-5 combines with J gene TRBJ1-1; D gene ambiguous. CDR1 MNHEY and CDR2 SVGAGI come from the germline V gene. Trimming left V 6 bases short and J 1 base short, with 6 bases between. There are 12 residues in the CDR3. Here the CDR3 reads CASREGNTEAFF. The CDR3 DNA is TGTGCCAGCAGGGAGGGGAACACTGAAGCTTTCTTT.

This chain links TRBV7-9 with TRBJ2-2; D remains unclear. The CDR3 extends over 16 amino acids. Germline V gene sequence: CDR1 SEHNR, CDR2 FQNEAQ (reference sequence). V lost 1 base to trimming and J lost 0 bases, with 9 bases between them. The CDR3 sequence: CASSLGFSANTGELFF. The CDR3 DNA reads TGTGCCAGCAGCTTAGGATTTTCAGCGAACACCGGGGAGCTGTTTTTT.